The rows below give T cell receptor beta chains drawn from one sample of a study of PD-1 blockade in classical Hodgkin lymphoma. The method was immunoSEQ multiplex PCR; TCRdb's version includes in-frame clones alone and lacks a portion of them. The repertoire consists of about 12,000 clones, with approximately 84% occurring once and the leading ten covering approximately 37%. Specimen: CD8+ T cells from blood, collected at baseline. These receptors originate from a human donor with classical Hodgkin lymphoma. CDR3s include the opening cysteine and the closing phenylalanine or tryptophan. A D gene is named only where the DNA matches it firmly. Clone size is not always given. Where it is, it says once, few, many or a class for expanded clones.

j_call v_call d_call cdr3_length clone_size cdr3_nt cdr3_aa
TRBJ1-2 TRBV4-2 - 14 - TGTGCCAGCAGCCCCCTATCGGACAACTATGGCTACACCTTC CASSPLSDNYGYTF
TRBJ1-1 TRBV4-1 - 14 - TGCGCCAGCAGCCAAGGGTCAGGTAACACTGAAGCTTTCTTT CASSQGSGNTEAFF
TRBJ2-3 TRBV27 TRBD2 15 - TGTGCCAGCAGCCGACTAGCGGGAGAGAAAGATACGCAGTATTTT CASSRLAGEKDTQYF
TRBJ1-2 TRBV5-3 TRBD1 14 - TGTGCCAGAAGCGCCCGGGACAGCAACTATGGCTACACCTTC CARSARDSNYGYTF
TRBJ2-7 TRBV10-2 - 14 - TGCGCCAGCAGAGAAAGGACGGGCTCCTACGAGCAGTACTTC CASRERTGSYEQYF
TRBJ2-2 TRBV19 TRBD2 16 - TGTGCCAGTAGCAAGGGCGGGAGGGCGAACACCGGGGAGCTGTTTTTT CASSKGGRANTGELFF
TRBJ2-3 TRBV25-1 TRBD2 18 - TGTGCCAGCATCACCGGGACTAGCGGGAGTGCTGGCACAGATACGCAGTATTTT CASITGTSGSAGTDTQYF
TRBJ1-1 TRBV19 TRBD1 15 few TGTGCCAGTAGTATAGATTGGGACAGGGTCACTGAAGCTTTCTTT CASSIDWDRVTEAFF
TRBJ1-1 TRBV10-1 TRBD1 14 - TGCGCCAGCAGGCTCGACAGGGGTAACACTGAAGCTTTCTTT CASRLDRGNTEAFF
TRBJ2-7 TRBV29-1 - 13 - TGCAGCGTTGAAACCGGGAGCTCCTACGAGCAGTACTTC CSVETGSSYEQYF
TRBJ2-3 TRBV4-2 - 14 - TGTGCCAGCAGCCAACCTTGGGGGGCAGATACGCAGTATTTT CASSQPWGADTQYF
TRBJ2-7 TRBV27 TRBD2 19 - TGTGCCAGCAGACGCGGGGCGGGAGGGAACCTGAGGGGTTCCTACGAGCAGTACTTC CASRRGAGGNLRGSYEQYF
TRBJ2-7 TRBV5-6 TRBD1 14 - TGTGCCAGCAGCTTGGGGGACAGTTTCTACGAGCAGTACTTC CASSLGDSFYEQYF
TRBJ2-7 TRBV30 - 12 - TGTGCCTGGAAGACTGAACCCTACGAGCAGTACTTC CAWKTEPYEQYF
TRBJ1-1 TRBV7-9 - 12 - TGTGCCAGCAGCTTAGCGGGGACTGAAGCTTTCTTT CASSLAGTEAFF
TRBJ1-4 TRBV30 - 14 few TGTGCCTGGAGCTGGGCGGGAGGTAGTGAAAAACTGTTTTTT CAWSWAGGSEKLFF
TRBJ2-2 TRBV5-1 - 15 - TGCGCCAGCAGCTTGACGTGGGAGGTCACCGGGGAGCTGTTTTTT CASSLTWEVTGELFF
TRBJ2-7 TRBV30 TRBD2 13 - TGTGCCTGGTCCCTAGCGGGCTCCTACGAGCAGTACTTC CAWSLAGSYEQYF
TRBJ2-2 TRBV7-8 - 15 - TGTGCCAGCAGCTGGGACTTCTTGAACACCGGGGAGCTGTTTTTT CASSWDFLNTGELFF
TRBJ1-2 TRBV5-4 TRBD1 15 - TGTGCCAGCAGCACCCGACAGGGACTTAACTATGGCTACACCTTC CASSTRQGLNYGYTF
TRBJ2-1 TRBV7-6 - 16 - TGTGCCAGCAGCTTACCAGCACGGGGGTCCTACAATGAGCAGTTCTTC CASSLPARGSYNEQFF
TRBJ1-1 TRBV19 - 16 - TGTGCCAGTAGTACAACGTATCTTTTGCCGAACACTGAAGCTTTCTTT CASSTTYLLPNTEAFF
TRBJ2-7 TRBV27 - 15 - TGTGCCAGCAGTCCTTTCCAGGGGGGCACCTACGAGCAGTACTTC CASSPFQGGTYEQYF
TRBJ2-5 TRBV28 - 14 - TGTGCCAGCTCGTTTAAGATGTACCAAGAGACCCAGTACTTC CASSFKMYQETQYF
TRBJ1-5 TRBV27 TRBD1 18 once TGTGCCAGCACTAGAGAGGGGGCAGGAGTTTATAGCAATCAGCCCCAGCATTTT CASTREGAGVYSNQPQHF
TRBJ2-3 TRBV4-1 TRBD2 18 once TGCGCCAGCAGCCGGCCTTGGACTAGCGGGGGATTTCCAGATACGCAGTATTTT CASSRPWTSGGFPDTQYF